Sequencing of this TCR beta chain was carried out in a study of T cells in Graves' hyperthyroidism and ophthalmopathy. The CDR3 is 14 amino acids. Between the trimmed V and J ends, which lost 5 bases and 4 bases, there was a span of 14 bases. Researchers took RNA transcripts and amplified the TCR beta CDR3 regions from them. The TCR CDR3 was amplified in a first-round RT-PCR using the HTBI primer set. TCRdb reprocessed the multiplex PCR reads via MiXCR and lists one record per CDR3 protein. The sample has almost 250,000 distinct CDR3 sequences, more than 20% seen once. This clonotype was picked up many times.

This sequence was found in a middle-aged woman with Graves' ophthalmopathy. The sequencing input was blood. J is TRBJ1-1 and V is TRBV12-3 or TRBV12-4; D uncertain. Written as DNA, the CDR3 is TGTGCCAGCAGTCCTTTCGCAGGTGGCACTGAAGCTTTCTTT. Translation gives CASSPFAGGTEAFF.